A single sample gave rise to the 17 T cell receptor beta chains below, sequenced in a study of blood T cell repertoires in COVID-19. Measured with immunoSEQ multiplex PCR; TCRdb has only the in-frame clones, and not every one. In the table there are under 200,000 clones, 90% of which are singletons. Input material: peripheral blood. The receptors were sampled from a man in his fifties or sixties with acute or convalescent COVID-19.

In this sample, this clone turned up a few times. Sequence at one end of the junction differs from germline and may be a read error. V gene TRBV5-5 combines with J gene TRBJ1-6; TRBD1 matches 7 bases. This CDR3 is built from 14 residues. Germline V gene lookup returns CDR1 SGHKS and CDR2 YYEKEE (reference sequence). The CDR3 spells CASSLDRLNSPLHF. The DNA for the CDR3 is TGTGCCAGCAGTTTGGACAGGCTAAATTCACCCCTCCACTTT.

J is TRBJ1-6 and V is TRBV6-2 or TRBV6-3, with 8 bases fitting TRBD1. V was pared by 6 bases and J by 8 bases, with 6 bases of the junction left unmatched. Germline-derived CDR1 and CDR2 are MNHEY and SVGEGT. The CDR3 has 14 residues. The CDR3 loop is CASSSTGAHSPLHF. The DNA for the CDR3 is TGTGCCAGCAGCTCGACAGGGGCCCATTCACCCCTCCACTTT.

The chain has TRBV6-2 or TRBV6-3 and TRBJ1-3; D remains ambiguous. Trimming took 5 bases from V and 2 from J, leaving 10 bases between them. The CDR3 spans 14 residues. CDR1 is MNHEY and CDR2 is SVGEGT in the germline V gene. CDR3 sequence reads: CASSRTQPGNTIYF. The CDR3 DNA reads TGTGCCAGCAGTAGGACTCAGCCTGGAAACACCATATATTTT.

The CDR3 sequence is CASRPTANSNQPQHF. DNA of the CDR3: TGTGCCAGCAGGCCGACAGCAAATAGCAATCAGCCCCAGCATTTT. This chain links TRBV28 with TRBJ1-5, with D possibly TRBD1 on 5 matching bases. Trimming removed 6 bases from V and 0 bases from J, with 12 bases in between. The CDR3 sequence is 15 residues long. Germline CDR1 is MDHEN and CDR2 is SYDVKM.

V usage is TRBV24-1 and J usage is TRBJ2-1; TRBD2 might be the D (5 bases). CDR1 KGHDR and CDR2 SFDVKD come from the germline V gene. Deletions cut 12 bases from V and 5 bases from J, with 16 bases between. This CDR3 region has 13 residues. CDR3 bases: TGTGCCGTCGAGGAGGCTAGCCACAATGAGCAGTTCTTC. It encodes CAVEEASHNEQFF.

V usage is TRBV3-1 (or the pseudogene TRBV3-2) and J usage is TRBJ2-1; 8 nucleotides line up with TRBD2. This CDR3 comprises 17 residues. The germline V gene has CDR1 LGHDT and CDR2 YNNKEL (reference sequence). Trimming at V came to 1 base and at J to 9 bases, leaving 14 bases not matched to a gene. In DNA form, the CDR3 reads TGTGCCAGCAGCCAAGCGACCGGGACTAGAATTGCTGGTGAGCAGTTCTTC. This gives the protein CASSQATGTRIAGEQFF.

There are a few counts of this clone. The V call is TRBV6-2 or TRBV6-3, the J call TRBJ1-5; D gene ambiguous. This CDR3 spans 14 amino acids. V was shortened by 6 bases and J by 3 bases, with 12 bases between the two germline ends. Looked up from germline, CDR1 is MNHEY and CDR2 is SVGEGT. The CDR3 DNA reads TGTGCCAGCAGCGTCGGGGAAATCAATCAGCCCCAGCATTTT. It encodes CASSVGEINQPQHF.

This chain connects TRBV12-3 or TRBV12-4 to TRBJ2-3; weak D call: TRBD2 (6 bases). The germline V and J ends were trimmed by 3 bases and 7 bases, with 11 bases remaining between them. This CDR3 has 13 amino acids. CDR3 region: CASSFAGSNTQYF. The DNA for the CDR3 is TGTGCCAGCAGTTTTGCGGGGTCGAATACGCAGTATTTT.

This sequence joins TRBV27 and TRBJ2-7; TRBD1 is a possible D gene (6 bases). V dropped 2 bases and J dropped 6 bases, with 11 bases sitting between them. The CDR3 extends over 13 amino acids. Germline V gives CDR1 MNHEY, CDR2 SMNVEV (reference sequence). CDR3 sequence: CASSLVTGSEQYF. CDR3 nucleotides: TGTGCCAGCAGTTTAGTTACAGGGTCCGAGCAGTACTTC.

V gene TRBV28 combines with J gene TRBJ1-1; 9 bases line up with TRBD1. The CDR3 has 14 residues. J lost 5 bases, V lost 5 bases, and 6 bases had no gene match. Germline CDR1 and CDR2: MDHEN and SYDVKM. The CDR3 protein is CASSVGTGRTEAFF. For the CDR3, the DNA is TGTGCCAGCAGTGTTGGGACAGGGCGGACTGAAGCTTTCTTT.

This chain uses TRBV12-3 or TRBV12-4 with TRBJ1-1; D call uncertain. The CDR3 consists of 13 residues. Trimming removed 6 bases from V and 0 bases from J, with 8 bases in between. The CDR3 region is CASSQLMNTEAFF. CDR3 DNA sequence: TGTGCCAGCAGCCAACTTATGAACACTGAAGCTTTCTTT.

The chain recombines TRBV6-1 with TRBJ2-1; possible D gene TRBD2, 6 bases. Trimming removed 1 base at V and 7 bases at J, with 14 bases between. The CDR3 has 15 amino acids. Germline CDR1 MNHNS, CDR2 SASEGT. The CDR3 reads CASSEVIVRGNEQFF. CDR3 DNA: TGTGCCAGCAGTGAAGTTATAGTCCGGGGGAATGAGCAGTTCTTC.

The chain recombines TRBV4-3 with TRBJ1-4; D perhaps matches TRBD1 (6 bases). From germline, CDR1 is LGHNA and CDR2 YSLEER. This CDR3 spans 18 amino acids. With 0 bases removed from V and 0 bases from J, the gap between germline ends came to 14 bases. The CDR3 here is CASSQDALGGPTNEKLFF. CDR3 coding DNA: TGCGCCAGCAGCCAAGACGCCCTAGGGGGTCCAACTAATGAAAAACTGTTTTTT.

The rearrangement uses TRBV11-3 and TRBJ2-5; no definite D call. Trimming stripped 0 bases from V and 2 bases from J, with 4 bases between. This CDR3 has 13 residues. Germline V gene lookup returns CDR1 SGHNT and CDR2 YENEEA. DNA of the CDR3: TGTGCCAGCAGCTTAGACAGACAAGAGACCCAGTACTTC. It encodes CASSLDRQETQYF.

The chain joins TRBV18 to TRBJ2-1; D perhaps matches TRBD1 (6 bases). The CDR3 consists of 13 residues. Germline V gene lookup returns CDR1 KGHSH and CDR2 LQKENI. V lost 3 bases and J lost 7, with 10 bases in between. The CDR3 DNA is TGTGCCAGCTCACCGGGGGCAGGGAATGAGCAGTTCTTC. It yields the protein CASSPGAGNEQFF.

The V gene is TRBV18, the J gene TRBJ1-2, with D tentatively TRBD1 (6 bases). Trimming shortened V by 5 bases and J by 0 bases, and 16 bases separated the two germline ends. Germline V CDR1 and CDR2: KGHSH, LQKENI. CDR3 length: 16 residues. CDR3 in DNA: TGTGCCAGCTCAGGGGGCGAAGAGAGAGCTAACTATGGCTACACCTTC. It specifies CASSGGEERANYGYTF.

This sequence joins TRBV13 and TRBJ1-2; 10 nucleotides match TRBD1. In germline, CDR1 is PRHDT, CDR2 FYEKMQ (reference sequence). V shed 5 bases and J 4 bases; nucleotides not matched to a gene: 7. This CDR3 spans 15 amino acids. The CDR3 nucleotides read TGTGCCAGCAGCGAGGGACAGGGGATCTTCTATGGCTACACCTTC. Its protein is CASSEGQGIFYGYTF.